The next 11 T cell receptor beta chains were all read from a single sample in a study of cytomegalovirus exposure and HLA in healthy donors. Primers for the PCR totalled 60 Vbeta and 13 Jbeta. The method was immunoSEQ multiplex PCR; TCRdb's version includes in-frame clones alone and lacks a portion of them. The sample has some 150,000 clones; 80% are singletons. The specimen sequenced was PBMCs. Receptors were obtained from a woman aged 40 to 50 in good health and CMV-seropositive.

The V call is TRBV13, the J call TRBJ1-1; a possible D gene is TRBD1 (5 bases). CDR1 is PRHDT and CDR2 is FYEKMQ in the germline V gene (reference sequence). This CDR3 has 14 residues. V was clipped by 1 base and J by 2 bases, with 8 bases between them. The DNA for the CDR3 is TGTGCCAGCAGCTTAGCAGGGTACAACACTGAAGCTTTCTTT. Translated: CASSLAGYNTEAFF.

V and J are TRBV18 and TRBJ2-5; 12 bases are a match to TRBD2. Germline-derived CDR1 and CDR2 are KGHSH and LQKENI. The CDR3 is 18 amino acids. V was pared by 5 bases and J by 3 bases, with 13 bases of the junction left unmatched. CDR3 protein: CASSFQLTSGSGEETQYF. In nucleotides, the CDR3 is TGTGCCAGCTCATTTCAATTGACTAGCGGGAGCGGGGAAGAGACCCAGTACTTC.

The chain carries TRBV19 and TRBJ2-1; no firm D call. The CDR3 consists of 14 residues. V was clipped by 7 bases and J by 2 bases, with 12 bases between them. Looked up from germline, CDR1 is LNHDA and CDR2 is SQIVND (reference sequence). DNA for the CDR3: TGTGCCAGTATTGGAGCGAGCCCCTACAATGAGCAGTTCTTC. Its translation: CASIGASPYNEQFF.

V usage is TRBV18 and J usage is TRBJ1-1, with unresolved D. The germline V and J ends were trimmed by 3 bases and 1 base, with 9 bases remaining between them. The CDR3 has 14 residues. Germline V gene data show CDR1 as KGHSH and CDR2 as LQKENI. CDR3: CASSPLRENTEAFF. In DNA form, the CDR3 reads TGTGCCAGCTCACCTTTGCGGGAGAACACTGAAGCTTTCTTT.

The chain joins TRBV5-1 to TRBJ2-3; tentatively, D is TRBD2 (6 bases). The CDR3 sequence is 12 residues long. Per the germline V gene, CDR1 is SGHRS and CDR2 is YFSETQ. Trimming removed 5 bases from V and 6 bases from J, with 10 bases in between. CDR3 bases: TGCGCCAGCAGTACTGGGAGGGATACGCAGTATTTT. Translated: CASSTGRDTQYF.

This clone was picked up one time. The chain recombines TRBV29-1 with TRBJ2-1, with 9 positions matching TRBD2. The CDR3 contains 17 residues. CDR1 and CDR2 from the germline V gene are SQVTM and ANQGSEA. J gave up 3 bases and V 5 bases, and 14 bases lay outside the gene matches. The CDR3 reads CSVLGFSGSRSYNEQFF. The CDR3, as DNA: TGCAGCGTTTTGGGGTTTAGCGGGAGTCGGAGCTACAATGAGCAGTTCTTC.

The sample holds one count of this clone. V gene TRBV7-8 combines with J gene TRBJ2-1, with 8 bases lining up with TRBD1. The CDR3 loop spans 15 amino acids. From germline, CDR1 is SGHVS and CDR2 FQNEAQ. The ends lost 1 base at V and 13 bases at J; junction bases unmatched: 12. The CDR3 region has the DNA TGTGCCAGCAGCTTAGGGACAGGGCCCACCGCCTCCCAGTTCTTC. Amino acids: CASSLGTGPTASQFF. Together with reference TRBV7-8 and TRBJ2-1, the CDR3 gives the full variable domain: GAGVSQSPRYKVAKRGQDVALRCDPISGHVSLFWYQQALGQGPEFLTYFQNEAQLDKSGLPSDRFFAERPEGSVSTLKIQRTQQEDSAVYLCASSLGTGPTASQFFGPGTRLTVL.

The chain links TRBV2 to TRBJ1-3, with TRBD1 matching 7 bases. The CDR3 totals 16 residues. CDR1 SNHLY and CDR2 FYNNEI come from the germline V gene. J lost 0 bases, V lost 6 bases, and 8 bases had no gene match. As DNA, the CDR3 is TGTGCCAGCAGAGAGACAGGGAGTTACTCTGGAAACACCATATATTTT. Amino acid sequence: CASRETGSYSGNTIYF.

V gene TRBV2 combines with J gene TRBJ1-5; 7 nucleotides agree with TRBD1. The V gene end was trimmed by 6 bases and the J gene end by 2 bases; junction bases not matched to a gene: 10. Germline CDR1 and CDR2: SNHLY and FYNNEI. CDR3 length equals 16 residues. As DNA, the CDR3 is TGTGCCAGCAGCGCTATACAGGGGCAGGGCAATCAGCCCCAGCATTTT. It translates to CASSAIQGQGNQPQHF.

The V call is TRBV7-8, the J call TRBJ1-2; 7 bases match TRBD1. The CDR3 is 14 residues long. Germline values: CDR1 SGHVS, CDR2 FQNEAQ. The ends lost 5 bases at V and 0 bases at J; junction bases unmatched: 3. The CDR3 sequence is CASSLGQTNYGYTF. CDR3 nucleotides: TGTGCCAGCAGCCTGGGACAGACTAACTATGGCTACACCTTC.

This chain connects TRBV10-2 to TRBJ1-5; D is perhaps TRBD1 (6 bases). This CDR3 region has 14 residues. V gave up 5 bases and J gave up 1 base, with 9 bases separating them. Germline CDR1 is WSHSY and CDR2 is SAAADI. This CDR3 is CASSTGSSNQPQHF. The CDR3 DNA follows: TGCGCCAGCAGTACAGGGTCGAGCAATCAGCCCCAGCATTTT.